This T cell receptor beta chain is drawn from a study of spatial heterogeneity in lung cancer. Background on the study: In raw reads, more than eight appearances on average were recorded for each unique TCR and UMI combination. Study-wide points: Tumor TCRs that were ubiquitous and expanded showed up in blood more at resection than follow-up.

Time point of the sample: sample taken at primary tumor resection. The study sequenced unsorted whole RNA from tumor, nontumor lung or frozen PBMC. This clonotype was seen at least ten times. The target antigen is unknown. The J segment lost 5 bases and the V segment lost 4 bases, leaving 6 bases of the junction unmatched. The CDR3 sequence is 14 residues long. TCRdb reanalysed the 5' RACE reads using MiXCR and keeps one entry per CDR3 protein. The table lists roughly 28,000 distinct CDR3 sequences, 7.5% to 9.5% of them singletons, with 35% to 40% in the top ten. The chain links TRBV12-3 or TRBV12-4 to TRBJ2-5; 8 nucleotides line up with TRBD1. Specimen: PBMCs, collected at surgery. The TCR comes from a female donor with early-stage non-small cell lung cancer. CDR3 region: CASSSHRGAETQYF. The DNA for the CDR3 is TGTGCCAGCAGTTCCCACAGGGGGGCTGAGACCCAGTACTTC.